This TCR beta chain was obtained from a study of cytomegalovirus exposure and HLA in healthy donors. The wider study: An earlier analysis found 95 million to 140 million unique TCR beta sequences from approximately 170 million T cells. Findings and caveats of the study: Usually a TCR sequence was rare, but some public TCRs were found in many donors. A later analysis linked roughly 17,000 TCR beta sequences to HLA alleles at 0.05 false discovery rate.

This clone has a handful of counts. Its specificity is unknown. Primers: 60 Vbeta forward and 13 Jbeta reverse. Some clones are missing from TCRdb's copy, which holds only in-frame ones; the method was immunoSEQ multiplex PCR. The repertoire consists of about 62,000 clones, with 65% to 75% occurring once and the leading ten covering 4.5% to 6%. V dropped 5 bases and J dropped 6; count of bases not matched to a gene: 7. The CDR3 covers 14 residues. Germline loops: CDR1 SGHVS, CDR2 FQNEAQ. The sequence derives from a woman in her 30s in good health and CMV-seronegative. This sequence joins TRBV7-8 and TRBJ2-3, with 8 positions matching TRBD2. The material sequenced was PBMCs. This CDR3 is CASSTGGVTDTQYF. CDR3 nucleotide sequence: TGTGCCAGCAGCACGGGGGGGGTCACGGATACGCAGTATTTT.